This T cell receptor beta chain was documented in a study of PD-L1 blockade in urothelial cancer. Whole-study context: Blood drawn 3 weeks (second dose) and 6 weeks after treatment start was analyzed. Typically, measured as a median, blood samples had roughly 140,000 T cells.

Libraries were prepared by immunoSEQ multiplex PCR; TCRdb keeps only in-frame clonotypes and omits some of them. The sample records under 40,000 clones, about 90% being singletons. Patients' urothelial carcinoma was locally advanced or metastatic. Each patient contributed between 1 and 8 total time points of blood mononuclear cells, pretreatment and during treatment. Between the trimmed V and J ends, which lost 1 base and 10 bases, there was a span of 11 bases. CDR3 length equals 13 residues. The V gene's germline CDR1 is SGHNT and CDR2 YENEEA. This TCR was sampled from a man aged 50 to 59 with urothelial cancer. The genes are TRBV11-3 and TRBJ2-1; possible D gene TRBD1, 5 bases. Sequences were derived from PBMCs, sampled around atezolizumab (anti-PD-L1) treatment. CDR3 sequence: CASSLGRTSEQFF. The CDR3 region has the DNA TGTGCCAGCAGCTTAGGAAGGACATCCGAGCAGTTCTTC.